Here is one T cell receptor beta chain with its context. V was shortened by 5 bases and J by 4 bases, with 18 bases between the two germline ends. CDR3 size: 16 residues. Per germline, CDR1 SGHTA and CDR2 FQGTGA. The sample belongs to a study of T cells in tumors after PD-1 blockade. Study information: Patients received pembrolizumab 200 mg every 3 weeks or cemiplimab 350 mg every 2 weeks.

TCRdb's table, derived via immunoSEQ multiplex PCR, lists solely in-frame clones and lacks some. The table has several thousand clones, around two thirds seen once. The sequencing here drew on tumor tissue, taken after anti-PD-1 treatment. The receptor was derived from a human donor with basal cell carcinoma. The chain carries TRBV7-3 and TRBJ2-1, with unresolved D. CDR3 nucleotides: TGTGCCAGCAGCCCAAAACCTCTAGACTGGTACAATGAGCAGTTCTTC. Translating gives CASSPKPLDWYNEQFF.